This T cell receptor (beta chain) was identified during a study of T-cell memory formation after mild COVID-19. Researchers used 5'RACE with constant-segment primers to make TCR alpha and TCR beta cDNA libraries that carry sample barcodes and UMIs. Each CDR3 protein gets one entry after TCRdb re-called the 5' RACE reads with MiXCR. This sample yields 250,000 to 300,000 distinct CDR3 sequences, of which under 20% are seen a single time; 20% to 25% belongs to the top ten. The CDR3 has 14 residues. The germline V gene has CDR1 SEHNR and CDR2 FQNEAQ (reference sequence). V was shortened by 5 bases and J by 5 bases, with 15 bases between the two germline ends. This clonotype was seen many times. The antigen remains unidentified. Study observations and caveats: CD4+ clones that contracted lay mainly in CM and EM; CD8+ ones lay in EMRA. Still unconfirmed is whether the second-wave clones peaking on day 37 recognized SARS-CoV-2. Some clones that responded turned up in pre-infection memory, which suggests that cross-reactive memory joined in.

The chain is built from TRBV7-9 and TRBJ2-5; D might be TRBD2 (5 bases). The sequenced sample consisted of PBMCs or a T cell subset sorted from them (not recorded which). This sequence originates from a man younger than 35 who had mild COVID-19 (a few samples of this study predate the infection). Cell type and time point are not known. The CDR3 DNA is TGTGCCAGCAGCCCTCGCGGGCAGCGGGAGACCCAGTACTTC. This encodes CASSPRGQRETQYF.